The rows below give T cell receptor beta chains drawn from one sample of a study of spatial heterogeneity in lung cancer. TCRdb reanalysed the 5' RACE reads using MiXCR and keeps one entry per CDR3 protein. The repertoire includes 15,000 to 20,000 distinct CDR3 sequences, 7.5% of them detected once, and less than 30% sits in the top ten. This material consisted of lung tumor tissue, taken at surgery. Receptor source: a male donor with early-stage non-small cell lung cancer. CDR3s include the opening cysteine and the closing phenylalanine or tryptophan. The D gene is left open where the match is weak. Clone size is not always given. Where it is, it says once, few, many or a class for expanded clones.

length,J,size,D,V,DNA,CDR3
13,TRBJ2-7,many,NA,TRBV20-1,TGCAGTGCTAGAGAACGGCTCTCCTACGAGCAGTACTTC,CSARERLSYEQYF
13,TRBJ2-5,NA,TRBD2,TRBV6-2/TRBV6-3,TGTGCCAGCAGACCAAGCGGGGAAGAGACCCAGTACTTC,CASRPSGEETQYF
13,TRBJ2-1,NA,NA,TRBV28,TGTGCCAGCAGTTTAGCGACAAAAGGGTCATGGTTCTTC,CASSLATKGSWFF
14,TRBJ1-1,many,NA,TRBV9,TGTGCCAGCAGCGTAGAGGCACAGAACACTGAAGCTTTCTTT,CASSVEAQNTEAFF
14,TRBJ2-2,medium-sized,NA,TRBV20-1,TGCAGTGCAACCGGGACGGCGAACACCGGGGAGCTGTTTTTT,CSATGTANTGELFF
16,TRBJ2-1,NA,NA,TRBV10-3,TGTGCCATCAGTGAGAGTTGGGGGGAGGTGAGCAATGAGCAGTTCTTC,CAISESWGEVSNEQFF
15,TRBJ1-2,medium-sized,TRBD1,TRBV19,TGTGCCAGTAGTCCCGGGACAGCTGCCTCCTATGGCTACACCTTC,CASSPGTAASYGYTF
14,TRBJ2-7,many,NA,TRBV30,TGTGCCTGGAGTCCTGTCGGTACACGAAGCGAGCAGTACTTC,CAWSPVGTRSEQYF
14,TRBJ2-5,many,NA,TRBV18,TGTGCCAGCTCACCACCAACTAGGGTAGAGACCCAGTACTTC,CASSPPTRVETQYF
16,TRBJ1-1,many,NA,TRBV4-1,TGCGCCAGCAGCCAAGACCGGTTACCCGCCAACACTGAAGCTTTCTTT,CASSQDRLPANTEAFF
8,TRBJ1-6,many,NA,TRBV20-1,TGCAGTGGGGAACCCCTCCACTTT,CSGEPLHF